These 15 T cell receptor beta chains were all obtained from the same sample, sequenced in a study of blood T cells in healthy people across ages. Primed by a sample-barcoded 5' primer and a J-beta primer mix, a second PCR proceeded for about 7 to 12 cycles. TCRdb reanalysed the 5' RACE reads using MiXCR and keeps one entry per CDR3 protein. The repertoire consists of 780,000 or so distinct CDR3 sequences, with 45% to 70% occurring once and the leading ten covering roughly 26%. Sequencing was done on a sample of blood. All receptors derive from a man aged 35 to 55 in good health.

To note about this clonotype: A junction boundary mismatches the germline segment, possibly from a read error. V and J are TRBV7-7 and TRBJ2-7, with D unresolved. The tail of the sequence fits TRBJ2-5 better, so the J call may be wrong. The CDR3 is 13 residues long. Germline CDR1 and CDR2: SSHAT and FNYEAQ (reference sequence). The DNA for the CDR3 is TGTGCTAGCAGCTCATCCCCTTTTAAGACCCAGTACTTC. This encodes CASSSSPFKTQYF.

The V and J genes are TRBV6-2 or TRBV6-3 and TRBJ2-5; possibly TRBD2 for D (5 bases). There are 16 residues in the CDR3. CDR1 MNHEY and CDR2 SVGEGT come from the germline V gene. V gave up 0 bases and J gave up 1 base, with 12 bases separating them. DNA of the CDR3: TGTGCCAGCAGTTACTCTGGCCCGGCGGGCCAAGAGACCCAGTACTTC. Protein product: CASSYSGPAGQETQYF.

J is TRBJ2-1 and V is TRBV7-2; TRBD2 aligns across 7 bases. With V trimmed by 4 bases and J by 2 bases, 14 bases remained unmatched. The CDR3 extends over 18 amino acids. Germline V gene lookup returns CDR1 SGHTA and CDR2 FQGNSA. Here the CDR3 DNA reads TGTGCCAGCAGCTCTCTGAGTTTACCAGCGGGAACCTACAATGAGCAGTTCTTC. Translated: CASSSLSLPAGTYNEQFF.

V gene TRBV7-2 combines with J gene TRBJ2-1; the match to TRBD2 covers 13 bases. Germline values: CDR1 SGHTA, CDR2 FQGNSA. The CDR3 is 18 amino acids. Trimming removed 0 bases from V and 7 bases from J; junction bases left unmatched: 9. CDR3: CASSLASPGTSGANEQFF. For the CDR3, the DNA is TGTGCCAGCAGCTTAGCCTCCCCCGGGACTAGCGGGGCAAATGAGCAGTTCTTC.

The V gene is TRBV20-1, the J gene TRBJ2-1; D call uncertain. V lost 0 bases to trimming and J lost 6 bases, with 9 bases between them. The V gene's germline CDR1 is DFQATT and CDR2 SNEGSKA (reference sequence). There are 13 residues in the CDR3. The CDR3 is CSAREGVPNEQFF. CDR3 DNA: TGCAGTGCTAGAGAAGGAGTGCCCAATGAGCAGTTCTTC.

In regard to this clonotype: It may be a read error: a sequence one base away is much more abundant. The chain is built from TRBV20-1 and TRBJ2-7; 7 bases match TRBD1. In germline, CDR1 is DFQATT, CDR2 SNEGSKA (reference sequence). V lost 8 bases and J lost 4; bases outside the gene matches: 14. This CDR3 has 14 residues. The CDR3 here is CSTIRDSRVYEQYF. CDR3 DNA sequence: TGCAGTACCATCCGGGACAGTCGTGTGTACGAGCAGTACTTC.

The rearrangement uses TRBV29-1 and TRBJ2-7; D uncertain. This CDR3 is built from 12 residues. Trimming removed 4 bases from V and 0 bases from J, with 7 bases in between. Germline lookup yields CDR1 SQVTM and CDR2 ANQGSEA. The CDR3 DNA is TGCAGCGTTGGACCCGGCTCCTACGAGCAGTACTTC. This codes for CSVGPGSYEQYF.

This chain links TRBV20-1 with TRBJ2-7; D gene ambiguous. The end of the DNA is better explained by TRBJ2-5, so the J call may be wrong. Germline CDR1 reads DFQATT; CDR2 reads SNEGSKA (reference sequence). The CDR3 contains 15 residues. CDR3 DNA sequence: TGCAGTGCTAGAGAGTCTGGATCTCGTTCGGAGACCCAGTACTTC. Amino acid sequence: CSARESGSRSETQYF.

The chain has TRBV6-5 and TRBJ2-7; 7 bases line up with TRBD1. The length of the CDR3 is 14 residues. The ends lost 5 bases at V and 6 bases at J; junction bases unmatched: 10. Per the germline V gene, CDR1 is MNHEY and CDR2 is SVGAGI. The CDR3 nucleotides are TGTGCCAGCAGTCTTGACAGGGTTATGGTCGAGCAGTACTTC. Translating gives CASSLDRVMVEQYF.

This rearrangement joins TRBV14 to TRBJ2-5; D is undetermined. Germline V CDR1 and CDR2: SGHDN, FVKESK. The ends were cut back, 0 bases at V and 4 bases at J, with 27 bases in the middle. The CDR3 has 20 residues. For the CDR3, the DNA is TGTGCCAGCAGCCAAGAATCGGCTCCTAGTTCAATCCCTTTACGAGAGACCCAGTACTTC. Protein: CASSQESAPSSIPLRETQYF.

At least ten counts were recorded for this clonotype. The V and J genes are TRBV29-1 and TRBJ1-2, with 7 bases matching TRBD1. Germline V lookup: CDR1 SQVTM, CDR2 ANQGSEA. The ends lost 7 bases at V and 3 bases at J; junction bases unmatched: 11. The CDR3 consists of 14 residues. In DNA form, the CDR3 reads TGCAGCGCCTCGAAGGGGACAGATGACTATGGCTACACCTTC. As protein: CSASKGTDDYGYTF. The full variable domain, completed using reference TRBV29-1 and TRBJ1-2, is SAVISQKPSRDICQRGTSLTIQCQVDSQVTMMFWYRQQPGQSLTLIATANQGSEATYESGFVIDKFPISRPNLTFSTLTVSNMSPEDSSIYLCSASKGTDDYGYTFGSGTRLTVV.

This clonotype was counted between two and nine times. The chain combines TRBV27 with TRBJ2-7; D possibly corresponds to TRBD2 (6 bases). CDR3 length: 13 residues. The germline V gene has CDR1 MNHEY and CDR2 SMNVEV (reference sequence). The V gene lost 6 bases and the J gene lost 6 bases, with 15 bases spanning the gap. CDR3 sequence reads: CASSATSYGEQYF. The CDR3 DNA reads as TGTGCCAGCAGCGCGACTAGTTATGGCGAGCAGTACTTC.

The table lists this clonotype with a few counts. The chain uses TRBV20-1 and TRBJ2-2; TRBD1 matches 8 bases. V dropped 6 bases and J dropped 0; count of bases not matched to a gene: 3. Germline CDR1 and CDR2: DFQATT and SNEGSKA (reference sequence). This CDR3 region has 14 residues. The CDR3 here is CSARGQANTGELFF. The CDR3 DNA is TGCAGTGCCAGGGGACAGGCGAACACCGGGGAGCTGTTTTTT.

This clonotype has more than one count but fewer than ten. The rearrangement joins TRBV7-8 to TRBJ2-4; 11 nucleotides match TRBD2. Matching the DNA end better, TRBJ2-7 makes the J call doubtful. Germline V lookup: CDR1 SGHVS, CDR2 FQNEAQ. The CDR3 runs 17 residues. The CDR3 sequence is CASTEGTSGSPKTEQYF. CDR3 coding DNA: TGTGCCAGCACCGAAGGGACTAGCGGATCACCCAAAACCGAGCAGTACTTC.

The count of this clonotype is one. This chain connects TRBV3-1 to TRBJ2-5; 8 bases align to TRBD2. Germline lookup yields CDR1 LGHDT and CDR2 YNNKEL (reference sequence). J gave up 0 bases and V 0 bases, and 3 bases lay outside the gene matches. The CDR3 consists of 16 residues. The DNA for the CDR3 is TGTGCCAGCAGCCAAGATCCGGGGGGGCACCAAGAGACCCAGTACTTC. Its protein is CASSQDPGGHQETQYF.